The 4 T cell receptor beta chains below were found in one sample sequenced in a study of control samples from healthy donors and cancer patients. Method: immunoSEQ multiplex PCR; TCRdb's copy keeps in-frame clones and lacks some. The sample consists of roughly 92,000 clones, roughly nine tenths of them appearing once. The sample taken for sequencing was blood. The receptor set was obtained from a woman aged 55-69 years in good health.

The V gene is TRBV5-1, the J gene TRBJ2-3; D gene uncertain. V was trimmed by 0 bases and J by 3 bases, leaving 11 bases between them. From germline, CDR1 is SGHRS and CDR2 YFSETQ. The CDR3 runs to 15 residues. CDR3 nucleotides: TGCGCCAGCAGCTTGGTTTCTAGGGCTACAGATACGCAGTATTTT. As protein: CASSLVSRATDTQYF.

This rearrangement joins TRBV20-1 to TRBJ2-7; a possible D gene is TRBD1 (5 bases). The CDR3 loop spans 14 amino acids. V shed 3 bases and J shed 0 bases, with 12 bases lying between them. Germline V lookup: CDR1 DFQATT, CDR2 SNEGSKA (reference sequence). The CDR3 spells CSASRYRNSYEQYF. The DNA of the CDR3 is TGCAGTGCTAGTAGGTACAGGAACTCCTACGAGCAGTACTTC.

V is TRBV27 and J is TRBJ1-2; TRBD1 might be the D (5 bases). Trimming took 6 bases from V and 2 from J, leaving 7 bases between them. This CDR3 contains 12 residues. Germline assignment: CDR1 MNHEY and CDR2 SMNVEV (reference sequence). As DNA, the CDR3 is TGTGCCAGCAGCGGGGGGAACTATGGCTACACCTTC. This codes for CASSGGNYGYTF.

The rearrangement uses TRBV11-3 and TRBJ2-2, with 13 bases that match TRBD2. The germline V gene encodes CDR1 SGHNT and CDR2 YENEEA. This CDR3 has 18 amino acids. Trimming took 4 bases from V and 8 from J; bases not matched to a gene: 13. The DNA for the CDR3 is TGTGCCAGCAGCTGGACTAGCGGGGGCTACGAACTGTGGGGGGAGCTGTTTTTT. It specifies CASSWTSGGYELWGELFF. Supplemented by reference TRBV11-3 and TRBJ2-2, the full variable domain reads EAGVVQSPRYKIIEKKQPVAFWCNPISGHNTLYWYLQNLGQGPELLIRYENEEAVDDSQLPKDRFSAERLKGVDSTLKIQPAELGDSAVYLCASSWTSGGYELWGELFFGEGSRLTVL.